The 10 T cell receptor beta chains below were found in one sample sequenced in a study of CD8 T cells in ankylosing spondylitis. TCRdb recomputed calls from the 5' RACE reads with MiXCR, one row per CDR3 protein. The sample has fewer than 25,000 distinct CDR3 sequences; around 13% are singletons. Source material: blood. These receptors were obtained from a male donor with ankylosing spondylitis or in good health (not recorded which).

This clonotype was found many times. This chain connects TRBV9 to TRBJ2-7, with 11 bases matching TRBD2. The V and J ends lost 3 bases and 4 bases, in that order; junction bases with no gene match: 3. Germline loops: CDR1 SGDLS, CDR2 YYNGEE. The CDR3 sequence is 14 residues long. The CDR3 region is CASSAGLAGYEQYF. DNA of the CDR3: TGTGCCAGCAGCGCCGGACTAGCGGGTTACGAGCAGTACTTC. The complete variable domain, with remaining parts taken from reference TRBV9 and TRBJ2-7, reads DSGVTQTPKHLITATGQRVTLRCSPRSGDLSVYWYQQSLDQGLQFLIQYYNGEERAKGNILERFSAQQFPDLHSELNLSSLELGDSALYFCASSAGLAGYEQYFGPGTRLTVT.

The chain has TRBV25-1 and TRBJ2-5; D tentatively reads TRBD1 or TRBD2 (6 bases each). The CDR3 is 14 residues long. Germline loops: CDR1 MGHDK, CDR2 SYGVNS. Between the trimmed V and J ends, which lost 0 bases and 7 bases, there was a span of 12 bases. CDR3 nucleotides: TGTGCCAGCAGTGAATATGGGGGGCAAAGGACCCAGTACTTC. Translated: CASSEYGGQRTQYF.

Many counts were recorded for this clonotype. The chain carries TRBV29-1 and TRBJ2-3, with D perhaps given as TRBD1 or TRBD2 (7 bases each). This CDR3 has 14 amino acids. Per germline, CDR1 SQVTM and CDR2 ANQGSEA. Trimming removed 6 bases at V and 4 bases at J, with 17 bases between. The CDR3 DNA reads as TGCAGCGTAGTTCGCCAGGGGGGGGCAGATACGCAGTATTTT. Translation: CSVVRQGGADTQYF.

This chain joins TRBV12-3 or TRBV12-4 and TRBJ2-3, with 7 bases fitting TRBD2. This CDR3 comprises 15 residues. V lost 3 bases, J lost 2 bases, and 5 bases stayed unmatched. The CDR3 region has the DNA TGTGCCAGCAGTTTGGGAGGGTCCCACACAGATACGCAGTATTTT. The encoded protein is CASSLGGSHTDTQYF.

The chain is built from TRBV6-2 or TRBV6-3 and TRBJ1-1; D ambiguous. CDR3 length: 13 amino acids. Germline values: CDR1 MNHEY, CDR2 SVGEGT. Between the trimmed V and J ends, which lost 2 bases and 2 bases, there was a span of 6 bases. For the CDR3, the DNA is TGTGCCAGCAGTTACACGGGAAACACTGAAGCTTTCTTT. Residues: CASSYTGNTEAFF.

This clonotype was counted many times. V and J are TRBV25-1 and TRBJ2-1; D gene ambiguous. Looked up from germline, CDR1 is MGHDK and CDR2 is SYGVNS. The CDR3 runs to 13 residues. V was pared by 1 base and J by 6 bases, with 7 bases between. The chain's CDR3 is CASSESQTNEQFF. In DNA, the CDR3 is TGTGCCAGCAGTGAATCACAGACCAATGAGCAGTTCTTC.

This clonotype was observed many times. The rearrangement links TRBV10-3 to TRBJ2-7, with D perhaps being TRBD1 or TRBD2 (6 bases each). The CDR3 extends over 15 amino acids. Per germline, CDR1 ENHRY and CDR2 SYGVKD. V lost 4 bases, J lost 0 bases, and 13 bases lay in between. The CDR3 DNA reads TGTGCCATCAGTGTCTGGGGGGCTAGCTCCTACGAGCAGTACTTC. This codes for CAISVWGASSYEQYF.

The rearrangement links TRBV29-1 to TRBJ1-5; 10 positions agree with TRBD1. The J segment lost 5 bases and the V segment lost 6 bases, leaving 4 bases of the junction unmatched. CDR3 length: 13 amino acids. From germline, CDR1 is SQVTM and CDR2 ANQGSEA. CDR3 amino acids: CSVRQGADQPQHF. The DNA of the CDR3 is TGCAGCGTCAGACAGGGGGCCGATCAGCCCCAGCATTTT.

Ten or more counts support this clonotype. The chain has TRBV6-5 and TRBJ2-1; 8 bases agree with TRBD2. The junction had 10 bases not matched to a gene; V was cut back by 8 bases and J by 7 bases. Germline V lookup: CDR1 MNHEY, CDR2 SVGAGI. The CDR3 is 14 residues long. The DNA for the CDR3 is TGTGCCAGCGGGGACCTACGGGGGGGAAATGAGCAGTTCTTC. Translating it yields CASGDLRGGNEQFF.

This clonotype was seen many times. V is TRBV12-3 or TRBV12-4 and J is TRBJ2-3; 7 positions agree with TRBD2. The trim removed 4 bases at V and 3 bases at J, leaving 10 bases unmatched. This CDR3 has 16 amino acids. CDR3 sequence reads: CASSYVGGRLTDTQYF. The CDR3 DNA reads as TGTGCCAGCAGTTATGTCGGCGGGAGATTGACAGATACGCAGTATTTT.